Listed below are T cell receptor beta chains from one sample, sequenced in a study of vaccination effects on CD4 cells after COVID-19. Generated by immunoSEQ multiplex PCR, the TCRdb table keeps only in-frame clones and is missing some. The profile covers 30,000 to 40,000 clones, with approximately 80% appearing a single time and under 2% taken by the ten largest. No antigen has been identified for these receptors. Sequenced here: CD4+ T cells from PBMCs cultured with HCoV-NL63 spike peptides, sampled after COVID-19 vaccination. All receptors come from a human donor who received a COVID-19 vaccine. Some clones in this sample may be carry-over from other donors' samples. Each CDR3 is given with its conserved first and last residue. The D gene is left open where the match is weak. Expanded clones get a size class; other rows say once, few or many, or leave the size out.

V	D	J	size	DNA	CDR3
TRBV7-2	.	TRBJ2-2	.	TGTGCCAGCAGCCGCACAGGCCCAGGTCGGATAGAGGACACCGGGGAGCTGTTTTTT	CASSRTGPGRIEDTGELFF
TRBV28	.	TRBJ1-2	.	TGTGCCAGCAGTGGTTACTATGGCTACACCTTC	CASSGYYGYTF
TRBV7-2	.	TRBJ2-5	.	TGTGCCAGCAGCTTAGGGCGGGGGCCCCAAGAGACCCAGTACTTC	CASSLGRGPQETQYF
TRBV25-1	.	TRBJ1-3	few	TGTGCCAGCAGCCGACAATCTGGAAACACCATATATTTT	CASSRQSGNTIYF
TRBV28	.	TRBJ1-6	.	TGTGCCACCGTGTCCTATAATTCACCCCTCCACTTT	CATVSYNSPLHF
TRBV5-6	.	TRBJ1-6	.	TGTGCCAGCAGCTTGTGGCCGGGACCCACCTATAATTCACCCCTCCACTTT	CASSLWPGPTYNSPLHF
TRBV4-3	.	TRBJ1-1	.	TGCGCCAGCAGCCAAGGGGGGAGGGACACTGAAGCTTTCTTT	CASSQGGRDTEAFF
TRBV5-1	TRBD1	TRBJ2-3	.	TGCGCCAGCAGCTTGGCGGGACAGGGCCCCGATACGCAGTATTTT	CASSLAGQGPDTQYF
TRBV5-1	.	TRBJ1-2	.	TGCGCCAGCGGCCAGGGACAACTAAAGAACTATGGCTACACCTTC	CASGQGQLKNYGYTF
TRBV27	.	TRBJ1-3	.	TGTGCCAGCCGCTTCAGCTCTGGAAACACCATATATTTT	CASRFSSGNTIYF
TRBV18	.	TRBJ1-2	.	TGTGCCAGCTCACCGAACACCATACAAAGGTACACCTTC	CASSPNTIQRYTF
TRBV21-1	.	TRBJ2-1	.	TGTGCCAGCAGTGGGGCGCTAGCTCCAGAGGACTATGAGCAGTTCTTC	CASSGALAPEDYEQFF
TRBV30	.	TRBJ2-6	.	TGTGCCTGGAGTGTAGGGCTATCTGGGGCCAACGTCCTGACTTTC	CAWSVGLSGANVLTF
TRBV18	.	TRBJ2-1	.	TGTGCCAGCTCACCATGGACAGACCAATCCCAGTTCTTC	CASSPWTDQSQFF
TRBV19	TRBD1	TRBJ1-5	.	TGTGCCAGCCACTCTATCGGACAGGGGGCTCCTCAGCCCCAGCATTTT	CASHSIGQGAPQPQHF
TRBV6-6	TRBD1	TRBJ1-2	few	TGTGCCAGCAGTTACTCAGCGACAGGGGCCTATGGCTACACCTTC	CASSYSATGAYGYTF
TRBV5-4	TRBD1	TRBJ2-2	.	TGTGCCAGCAGCCGGGGACAGGGATTTAACACCGGGGAGCTGTTTTTT	CASSRGQGFNTGELFF
TRBV30	.	TRBJ1-4	few	TGTGCCTGGAGCGTAACAGGTGCTAATGAAAAACTGTTTTTT	CAWSVTGANEKLFF
TRBV28	.	TRBJ1-2	.	TGTGCCAGCAGTCCCCGGTTTGCTCCTAACTATGGCTACACCTTC	CASSPRFAPNYGYTF
TRBV2	.	TRBJ1-2	.	TGTGCCAGCAGTGAAGATTTGGCAGCCAGGGGCTACACCTTC	CASSEDLAARGYTF
TRBV24-1	.	TRBJ2-3	.	TGTGCCACCAGTGACCCTACATTAAGCACAGATACGCAGTATTTT	CATSDPTLSTDTQYF
TRBV2	.	TRBJ1-2	.	TGTGCCAGCAGTTTCCTCCCGGACAGCGCTAACTATGGCTACACCTTC	CASSFLPDSANYGYTF
TRBV7-2	.	TRBJ2-1	.	TGTGCCAGCGGACTCAGCTCCTACAATGAGCAGTTCTTC	CASGLSSYNEQFF
TRBV7-8	.	TRBJ1-3	.	TGTGCCAGCAGCGTAGTAGCGGGGGCGGCGGACACCATATATTTT	CASSVVAGAADTIYF
TRBV5-1	.	TRBJ2-2	.	TGCGCCAGCAGCTTACGAGGGCAGAACACCGGGGAGCTGTTTTTT	CASSLRGQNTGELFF